This passage covers 26 T cell receptor beta chains from one sample sequenced in a study of glioma-infiltrating T cells after dendritic cell vaccination. Libraries were prepared by immunoSEQ multiplex PCR; TCRdb keeps only in-frame clonotypes and omits some of them. The sample shows around 62,000 clones, around 83% of them seen only once. This sample comprised blood, obtained before dendritic cell vaccination. These receptors were collected from a human donor with glioblastoma.

The table lists this clone with a count of one. As DNA, the CDR3 is TGTGCCAGCAGCTTGGGGGACAGGAGCTCCTACGAGCAGTACTTC. It codes for CASSLGDRSSYEQYF. The rearrangement joins TRBV5-4 to TRBJ2-7, with 8 positions matching TRBD1. Germline CDR1 SGHNT, CDR2 YYREEE (reference sequence). CDR3 length equals 15 residues. J gave up 0 bases and V 0 bases, and 2 bases lay outside the gene matches.

This chain joins TRBV6-1 and TRBJ2-3, with unresolved D. The CDR3 totals 15 residues. Trimming removed 6 bases at V and 1 base at J, with 14 bases between. CDR1 and CDR2 from the germline V gene are MNHNS and SASEGT. This CDR3 is CASRLYTSGTDTQYF. Written as DNA, the CDR3 is TGTGCCAGCAGACTATACACCTCCGGCACAGATACGCAGTATTTT.

The chain combines TRBV9 with TRBJ2-3; D ambiguous. CDR1 is SGDLS, CDR2 YYNGEE, per germline. V was trimmed by 7 bases and J by 0 bases, leaving 9 bases between them. The CDR3 is made up of 13 amino acids. DNA of the CDR3: TGTGCCAGCGGCCGCAAGAGCACAGATACGCAGTATTTT. Its translation: CASGRKSTDTQYF.

The genes are TRBV2 and TRBJ2-3; possible D gene TRBD2, 5 bases. The CDR3 is 13 residues long. V was shortened by 4 bases and J by 0 bases, with 5 bases between the two germline ends. CDR1 and CDR2 (germline): SNHLY, FYNNEI. CDR3 in amino acids: CASSGTSTDTQYF. DNA of the CDR3: TGTGCCAGCAGTGGGACTAGCACAGATACGCAGTATTTT.

This clone was observed a handful of times. The V call is TRBV7-9, the J call TRBJ1-3; 8 bases line up with TRBD1. V lost 3 bases and J lost 4; bases outside the gene matches: 8. From germline, CDR1 is SEHNR and CDR2 FQNEAQ (reference sequence). The CDR3 sequence is 16 residues long. In DNA, the CDR3 is TGTGCCAGCAGCTTTGGTCAGGGGGCCTCCGGAAACACCATATATTTT. It is translated as CASSFGQGASGNTIYF.

The CDR3 region is CSATAQVRWTQYF. DNA of the CDR3: TGCAGCGCCACGGCGCAGGTCCGGTGGACCCAGTACTTC. The J gene is TRBJ2-5, the V gene TRBV29-1; D is uncertain. The CDR3 is made up of 13 amino acids. Trimming took 7 bases from V and 7 from J, leaving 19 bases between them. Looked up from germline, CDR1 is SQVTM and CDR2 is ANQGSEA.

The chain combines TRBV27 with TRBJ1-5; D perhaps matches TRBD1 (5 bases). This CDR3 has 14 residues. V lost 5 bases, J lost 7 bases, and 15 bases lay in between. In germline, CDR1 is MNHEY, CDR2 SMNVEV (reference sequence). CDR3 region: CASSPMGGSQPQHF. The CDR3, as DNA: TGTGCCAGCAGTCCGATGGGGGGAAGCCAGCCCCAGCATTTT.

The chain joins TRBV5-1 to TRBJ2-7; no firm D call. The germline V gene encodes CDR1 SGHRS and CDR2 YFSETQ. The V end was cut by 4 bases, the J end by 3 bases, with 11 bases between. The CDR3 is 13 amino acids. The CDR3 protein is CASSNPAVYEQYF. The CDR3 DNA reads TGCGCCAGCAGCAACCCCGCAGTCTACGAGCAGTACTTC.

V is TRBV28 and J is TRBJ1-6; 9 bases line up with TRBD1. V shed 3 bases, J shed 9 bases, and the junction held 9 bases outside the gene matches. This CDR3 has 16 residues. Germline V gene sequence: CDR1 MDHEN, CDR2 SYDVKM. In DNA form, the CDR3 reads TGTGCCAGCAGTTTCACAGGGGGCGCGGAGGTTTCACCCCTCCACTTT. It yields the protein CASSFTGGAEVSPLHF.

The chain joins TRBV29-1 to TRBJ1-1; D remains unclear. Trimming left V 5 bases short and J 1 base short, with 8 bases between. Germline CDR1 and CDR2: SQVTM and ANQGSEA. CDR3 length equals 12 residues. DNA for the CDR3: TGCAGCGTTATAGGCGGGAACACTGAAGCTTTCTTT. It codes for CSVIGGNTEAFF.

This chain joins TRBV5-6 and TRBJ2-5, with 9 bases fitting TRBD1. This CDR3 contains 17 residues. Germline values: CDR1 SGHDT, CDR2 YYEEEE. V shed 0 bases, J shed 4 bases, and the junction held 10 bases outside the gene matches. CDR3 region: CASSLVGTGGSGETQYF. CDR3 DNA sequence: TGTGCCAGCAGCTTGGTAGGTACAGGGGGCTCGGGAGAGACCCAGTACTTC.

The J gene is TRBJ1-5, the V gene TRBV19; 7 nucleotides match TRBD1. This CDR3 region has 15 residues. Germline trimming cut 6 bases from V and 4 bases from J; bases unmatched to any gene: 9. Germline CDR1 LNHDA, CDR2 SQIVND (reference sequence). The DNA for the CDR3 is TGTGCCAGTAGCCCAGGGGGATGGGAGAATCAGCCCCAGCATTTT. Translation: CASSPGGWENQPQHF.

V usage is TRBV28 and J usage is TRBJ2-7; TRBD1 matches 10 bases. CDR1 and CDR2 from the germline V gene are MDHEN and SYDVKM. V was pared by 4 bases and J by 3 bases, with 6 bases of the junction left unmatched. This CDR3 spans 15 amino acids. The CDR3, as DNA: TGTGCCAGCAGTTCGGCCGGGACAGGGGACTACGAGCAGTACTTC. This translates into CASSSAGTGDYEQYF.

CDR3 in amino acids: CASSLAGQGGTEAFF. CDR3 sequence (DNA): TGCGCCAGCAGCTTGGCGGGGCAGGGAGGAACCGAAGCTTTCTTT. This chain joins TRBV5-1 and TRBJ1-1; perhaps TRBD1 as D (5 bases). The germline V gene has CDR1 SGHRS and CDR2 YFSETQ. V gave up 0 bases and J gave up 8 bases, with 17 bases separating them. The CDR3 length is 15 residues. Combining the CDR3 with reference TRBV5-1 and TRBJ1-1 gives the whole variable domain KAGVTQTPRYLIKTRGQQVTLSCSPISGHRSVSWYQQTPGQGLQFLFEYFSETQRNKGNFPGRFSGRQFSNSRSEMNVSTLELGDSALYLCASSLAGQGGTEAFFGQGTRLTVV.

The genes are TRBV6-5 and TRBJ2-4; D remains ambiguous. The CDR3 covers 15 residues. The ends were cut back, 1 base at V and 0 bases at J, with 7 bases in the middle. The germline V gene has CDR1 MNHEY and CDR2 SVGAGI. The CDR3, as DNA: TGTGCCAGCAGTTACTTCAGAGGAGCCAAAAACATTCAGTACTTC. It encodes CASSYFRGAKNIQYF.

The chain carries TRBV5-1 and TRBJ2-3; 7 bases are a match to TRBD1. The CDR3 runs to 15 residues. CDR1 is SGHRS, CDR2 YFSETQ, per germline. The trim removed 4 bases at V and 2 bases at J, leaving 7 bases unmatched. Here the CDR3 DNA reads TGCGCCAGCAGCCTACAGGGGCTCGTCACAGATACGCAGTATTTT. Its protein product is CASSLQGLVTDTQYF.

The chain couples TRBV19 to TRBJ2-3, with 7 bases fitting TRBD1. The CDR3 runs to 15 residues. V shed 5 bases and J 0 bases; nucleotides not matched to a gene: 5. Germline V gives CDR1 LNHDA, CDR2 SQIVND (reference sequence). The CDR3 DNA is TGTGCCAGTAGTTCGACAGGGCTGAGCACAGATACGCAGTATTTT. Protein sequence: CASSSTGLSTDTQYF.

V is TRBV15 and J is TRBJ1-6; no firm D call. Germline-derived CDR1 and CDR2 are LNHNV and YYDKDF (reference sequence). The CDR3 consists of 14 residues. V gave up 7 bases and J gave up 9 bases, with 16 bases separating them. The CDR3 spells CATTARLIGSPLHF. The CDR3 DNA is TGTGCCACCACCGCACGTCTCATCGGTTCACCCCTCCACTTT. Full variable domain (remainder filled in from reference TRBV15 and TRBJ1-6): DAMVIQNPRYQVTQFGKPVTLSCSQTLNHNVMYWYQQKSSQAPKLLFHYYDKDFNNEADTPDNFQSRRPNTSFCFLDIRSPGLGDTAMYLCATTARLIGSPLHFGNGTRLTVT.

The rearrangement links TRBV5-4 to TRBJ1-1; possibly TRBD1 for D (5 bases). Trimming left V 4 bases short and J 5 bases short, with 12 bases between. CDR3 length: 13 residues. From germline, CDR1 is SGHNT and CDR2 YYREEE (reference sequence). The CDR3 protein is CASSRDGRTEAFF. The CDR3 region has the DNA TGTGCCAGCAGCCGGGACGGGAGGACTGAAGCTTTCTTT.

This clone was counted only a few times. The V call is TRBV6-5, the J call TRBJ2-4; TRBD2 matches at 7 bases. This CDR3 is 14 amino acids long. The trim removed 0 bases at V and 7 bases at J, leaving 3 bases unmatched. CDR1 is MNHEY and CDR2 is SVGAGI in the germline V gene. CDR3 bases: TGTGCCAGCAGTTACTCGGTAGCGGGCAACATTCAGTACTTC. Translation gives CASSYSVAGNIQYF.

This chain links TRBV2 with TRBJ2-2, with D possibly being TRBD1 (6 bases). The germline V and J ends were trimmed by 6 bases and 5 bases, with 10 bases remaining between them. The length of the CDR3 is 13 residues. In germline, CDR1 is SNHLY, CDR2 FYNNEI. CDR3 sequence (DNA): TGTGCCAGCAGACCAGGGGTAACCGGGGAGCTGTTTTTT. Translating it yields CASRPGVTGELFF. Filled out from reference TRBV2 and TRBJ2-2, the complete variable domain reads EPEVTQTPSHQVTQMGQEVILRCVPISNHLYFYWYRQILGQKVEFLVSFYNNEISEKSEIFDDQFSVERPDGSNFTLKIRSTKLEDSAMYFCASRPGVTGELFFGEGSRLTVL.

The chain joins TRBV5-6 to TRBJ2-1; 9 positions agree with TRBD1. The germline V gene encodes CDR1 SGHDT and CDR2 YYEEEE. The CDR3 has 15 amino acids. Trimming removed 6 bases from V and 6 bases from J; junction bases left unmatched: 10. The CDR3 region has the DNA TGTGCCAGCAACCCCACAGGGGGCGTTTTCAATGAGCAGTTCTTC. It codes for CASNPTGGVFNEQFF. The full variable domain, in which reference TRBV5-6 and TRBJ2-1 provide the parts outside the CDR3, is DAGVTQSPTHLIKTRGQQVTLRCSPKSGHDTVSWYQQALGQGPQFIFQYYEEEERQRGNFPDRFSGHQFPNYSSELNVNALLLGDSALYLCASNPTGGVFNEQFFGPGTRLTVL.

The chain is built from TRBV11-3 and TRBJ2-5; 10 nucleotides match TRBD2. The DNA matches TRBJ2-7 better at its end, which makes the J call doubtful. The V gene's germline CDR1 is SGHNT and CDR2 YENEEA. This CDR3 has 14 residues. This CDR3 is CASSPRAGGHEQYF. The CDR3 coding sequence is TGTGCCAGCAGCCCGCGAGCGGGGGGGCACGAGCAGTACTTC.

The chain employs TRBV5-8 and TRBJ2-7; possibly TRBD1 for D (7 bases). Germline CDR1 and CDR2: SGHTS and YDEGEE. Trimming shortened V by 4 bases and J by 3 bases, and 14 bases separated the two germline ends. The CDR3 is 14 residues long. CDR3 region: CASSVRGAYYEQYF. In DNA, the CDR3 is TGTGCCAGCAGCGTCAGGGGGGCGTACTACGAGCAGTACTTC.

This clone was seen a single time. The chain is built from TRBV2 and TRBJ1-6, with D tentatively TRBD1 (6 bases). CDR1 is SNHLY and CDR2 is FYNNEI in the germline V gene. V gave up 7 bases and J gave up 8 bases, with 12 bases separating them. The CDR3 covers 13 residues. The CDR3 nucleotides are TGTGCCAGCACCGAGGACAGCGATTCACCCCTCCACTTT. Protein product: CASTEDSDSPLHF. Combining the CDR3 with reference TRBV2 and TRBJ1-6 gives the whole variable domain EPEVTQTPSHQVTQMGQEVILRCVPISNHLYFYWYRQILGQKVEFLVSFYNNEISEKSEIFDDQFSVERPDGSNFTLKIRSTKLEDSAMYFCASTEDSDSPLHFGNGTRLTVT.

This chain links TRBV19 with TRBJ2-2, with D maybe TRBD1 (5 bases). This CDR3 is built from 15 residues. Between the trimmed V and J ends, which lost 8 bases and 4 bases, there was a span of 17 bases. Germline V gene lookup returns CDR1 LNHDA and CDR2 SQIVND (reference sequence). The CDR3 reads CASHVGQAVTGELFF. As DNA, the CDR3 is TGTGCCAGTCACGTGGGGCAGGCGGTCACCGGGGAGCTGTTTTTT.